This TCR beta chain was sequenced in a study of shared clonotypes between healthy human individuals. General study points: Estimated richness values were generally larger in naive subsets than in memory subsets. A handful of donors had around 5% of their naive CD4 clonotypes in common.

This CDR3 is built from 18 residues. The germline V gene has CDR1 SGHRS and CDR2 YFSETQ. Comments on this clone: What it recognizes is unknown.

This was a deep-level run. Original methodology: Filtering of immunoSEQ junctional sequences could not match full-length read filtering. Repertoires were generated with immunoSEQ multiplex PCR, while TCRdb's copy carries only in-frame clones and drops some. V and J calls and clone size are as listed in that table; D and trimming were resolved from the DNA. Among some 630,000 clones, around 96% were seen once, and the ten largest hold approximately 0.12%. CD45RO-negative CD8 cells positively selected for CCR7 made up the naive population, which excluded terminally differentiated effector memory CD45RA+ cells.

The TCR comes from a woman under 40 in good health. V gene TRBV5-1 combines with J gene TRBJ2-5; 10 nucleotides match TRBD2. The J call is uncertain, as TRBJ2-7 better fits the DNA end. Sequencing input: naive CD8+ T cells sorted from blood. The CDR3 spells CASSPLVAGGTSSYEQYF. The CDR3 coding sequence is TGCGCCAGCAGCCCTCTAGTAGCGGGAGGCACCAGCTCCTACGAGCAGTACTTC.